The 6 T cell receptor beta chains listed next were all sequenced from one sample in a study of cytomegalovirus exposure and HLA in healthy donors. The PCR contained 60 Vbeta and 13 Jbeta primers. Assay: immunoSEQ multiplex PCR; the TCRdb copy retains only in-frame clones and omits some. This sample has around 98,000 clones, with about 76% found just once. Sequences were obtained from PBMCs. The receptor set was obtained from a human donor in good health.

As DNA, the CDR3 is TGTGCCAGCAGTAAGGGACAGGGCTATTCACCCCTCCACTTT. Translation gives CASSKGQGYSPLHF. The chain combines TRBV27 with TRBJ1-6, with 9 bases aligning to TRBD1. Germline lookup yields CDR1 MNHEY and CDR2 SMNVEV (reference sequence). This CDR3 is built from 14 residues. V gave up 5 bases and J gave up 8 bases; unmatched junction bases: 4.

The genes are TRBV14 and TRBJ2-2, with TRBD2 as a possible D gene (5 bases). CDR3 length: 13 residues. V was trimmed by 0 bases and J by 7 bases, leaving 6 bases between them. The V gene's germline CDR1 is SGHDN and CDR2 FVKESK. The chain's CDR3 is CASSQDGIGELFF. The CDR3 DNA sequence: TGTGCCAGCAGCCAAGACGGGATCGGGGAGCTGTTTTTT.

This clone was observed once. This chain uses TRBV27 with TRBJ2-3, with TRBD1 identical over 8 bases. Trimming at V came to 6 bases and at J to 1 base, leaving 6 bases not matched to a gene. This CDR3 spans 15 amino acids. From germline, CDR1 is MNHEY and CDR2 SMNVEV (reference sequence). In DNA form, the CDR3 reads TGTGCCAGCAGCTCAGGGGGCGTTCGCACAGATACGCAGTATTTT. It encodes CASSSGGVRTDTQYF.

The CDR3 DNA reads as TGCGCCAGCAGCCCAGGGACAGGGTATGGCTACACCTTC. Its translation is CASSPGTGYGYTF. The genes are TRBV5-1 and TRBJ1-2; 9 positions agree with TRBD1. The trim removed 4 bases at V and 5 bases at J, leaving 3 bases unmatched. CDR3 length: 13 residues. Germline CDR1 SGHRS, CDR2 YFSETQ. The full variable domain, in which reference TRBV5-1 and TRBJ1-2 provide the parts outside the CDR3, is KAGVTQTPRYLIKTRGQQVTLSCSPISGHRSVSWYQQTPGQGLQFLFEYFSETQRNKGNFPGRFSGRQFSNSRSEMNVSTLELGDSALYLCASSPGTGYGYTFGSGTRLTVV.

The V call is TRBV27, the J call TRBJ2-1; 9 bases line up with TRBD1. The germline gives CDR1 MNHEY, CDR2 SMNVEV (reference sequence). The trim removed 5 bases at V and 3 bases at J, leaving 5 bases unmatched. This CDR3 is built from 15 residues. This chain's CDR3 is CASSLDRGGYNEQFF. CDR3 nucleotides: TGTGCCAGCAGTCTAGACAGGGGGGGCTACAATGAGCAGTTCTTC.

This sequence joins TRBV29-1 and TRBJ1-2; 7 nucleotides align to TRBD1. The J segment lost 8 bases and the V segment lost 7 bases, leaving 7 bases of the junction unmatched. The CDR3 contains 11 residues. Per germline, CDR1 SQVTM and CDR2 ANQGSEA. This chain's CDR3 is CSAQTGWGYTF. CDR3 bases: TGCAGCGCACAGACAGGGTGGGGCTACACCTTC. Drawing the rest from reference TRBV29-1 and TRBJ1-2, the complete variable domain is SAVISQKPSRDICQRGTSLTIQCQVDSQVTMMFWYRQQPGQSLTLIATANQGSEATYESGFVIDKFPISRPNLTFSTLTVSNMSPEDSSIYLCSAQTGWGYTFGSGTRLTVV.